This TCR beta chain is from a study of shared clonotypes between healthy human individuals. Points from the study as a whole: When naive CD4 clonotypes were compared across a handful of donors, around 5% were shared.

Per the study methods: Because ImmunoSEQ provided only junction sequences with no quality scores, the filtering differed. Using immunoSEQ multiplex PCR, the repertoire was profiled, and TCRdb retains in-frame clones only, with some absent. D and trimming come from the DNA, and the V and J calls and clone size come from that table. The data contain about 1.5 million clones, under 99% of them seen just once; the ten biggest clones take up roughly 0.4%. The donors, healthy adults who were HIV-negative, had experienced no recent acute infections or vaccinations. All participating donors were Caucasian adults from Nashville, Tennessee. V was clipped by 2 bases and J by 0 bases, with 8 bases between them. The germline CDR1 and CDR2 sequences are ENHRY and SYGVKD. The CDR3 runs 15 residues. The count of this clone is one. The antigen remains unidentified.

The chain employs TRBV10-3 and TRBJ1-5, with D unresolved. This receptor was taken from a man aged 30-40 years in good health. The sample consisted of naive CD4+ T cells sorted from blood. As to subset: CD45RA+ positively selected. CDR3 nucleotide sequence: TGTGCCATCAGTGAGGGACCATATAGCAATCAGCCCCAGCATTTT. Translating gives CAISEGPYSNQPQHF.